This T cell receptor beta chain appears in the sequencing data of a study of regulatory T cells in long-lasting Graves disease (dated by TCRdb to the early 2020s). With regard to the full study: Antithyroid drugs had been taken for less than 3 months by newly diagnosed Graves' disease patients. Persistent Graves' disease patients were compared with newly diagnosed Graves' disease patients by peripheral blood TCR sequencing and RNA sequencing. A total of around 35 samples underwent TCR sequencing: about 13 from persistent and 20 from newly diagnosed Graves' disease patients. The study was registered as a clinical trial and conducted in China. The research as a whole found: Lower TCR Shannon entropy and fewer highly expanded clones were observed in persistent Graves' disease patients than in newly diagnosed patients, which suggested clonal expansion. The authors noted that the small sample size was a limitation that may lower accuracy. Sequencing and analysis were limited to the TCR beta chain. Peripheral blood alone was examined, since thyroid tissue, which constituted the primary lesion, could not be accessed. A larger number of public clonotypes was shared among persistent patients (over 2,500) than among newly diagnosed patients (approximately 930). TRBV28, TRBJ1-2 and TRBJ2-5 were preferentially used in persistent disease, while TRBV20-1 and TRBJ2-1 were favored in newly diagnosed disease.

Taken with the paper, the label for time point translates to: newly diagnosed GD, antithyroid drugs for less than 3 months. RNA was extracted from PBMCs in TRIzol for both TCR sequencing and RNA sequencing. The diagnosis of Graves' disease was made according to American Thyroid Association guidelines. Recruitment of patients was carried out at an endocrinology department in Xi'an, China. Each patient gave 7 to 9.5 milliliters of peripheral blood, collected in an EDTA anticoagulant tube. Ficoll Paque Plus density gradient separation was used to isolate PBMCs, and no additional T cell sorting was done. RNA quality was checked with an Agilent 2100 Bioanalyzer and agarose gel, and concentration with a NanoDrop 2000. The library was produced with multiplex PCR. Sequencing instrument: Illumina HiSeq 4000. iRepertoire HTBI primers and Arm-PCR amplification of CDR3 regions were used to construct TCR beta libraries. PCR products were gel purified before sequencing. Processing in the source paper ran as follows. A total of around 59 TRBV and approximately 15 TRBJ segments were identified across samples and were used for gene usage analysis of CDR3 amino acid clonotypes. COPE and FqMerger were used to merge the filtered high-quality paired reads into contigs. BLAST was used to align contigs to IMGT TRBV, TRBD and TRBJ reference genes, with CDR3 defined following IMGT. Any clonotype with a frequency above 0.1% was classified as a highly expanded clone. Shannon entropy served as the measure of repertoire diversity, while the Gini coefficient captured V-J evenness. Clonotypes shared by more than one individual were considered public. TCRdb reprocessed the public reads (quality trimming at Q25 with fastp, clone calling with MiXCR) and kept in-frame beta chains. Each CDR3 protein gets just one entry, which takes the most common genes and DNA from the rows behind it. These V and J calls rely on TCRdb rather than the paper's analysis. The sample table records roughly 520,000 distinct CDR3 sequences; 12% of these occur just once. Almost 9% of the sample is held by the ten biggest clonotypes.

Many counts were recorded for this clonotype. The antigen this receptor binds is unknown. The input lacks base qualities; no much larger clone sits a single base away. From a lookup of the germline V gene, CDR1 and CDR2 are MNHEY and SVGEGT. Trimming at the junction amounts to 7 bases on V and 1 base on J, and the germline ends lie 10 bases apart. The CDR3 sequence holds 14 residues, the cysteine and phenylalanine included. Here the CDR3 DNA is all that survives: 42 bases in frame from base 1. These data are also associated with another study on T cells in Graves' hyperthyroidism and ophthalmopathy. The second paper states: A patient counted as having stable Graves' hyperthyroidism if no progression to ophthalmopathy occurred over 18 months of follow-up. The hyperthyroidism patients were between 18 and 65 years old and newly diagnosed, with a disease duration of less than 2 months. Exclusion was applied to patients with uncontrolled infections, other autoimmune diseases, pregnancy or lactation. Clinical symptoms, serum thyroxine and TRAb, thyroid ultrasound, and orbital computed tomography formed the basis for the diagnoses. For the first round of RT-PCR on the TCR CDR3, the HTBI primer set was used together with the Qiagen OneStep RT-PCR kit. Most expanded thyroid clonotypes (frequency above 0.001) were also found in blood, which suggests that blood repertoires may mirror thyroid immune responses. In cross-validation, a model built on a 13 V-J signature told ophthalmopathy apart from stable hyperthyroidism with approximately 90% sensitivity and about 81% specificity, and in testing the same model reached 80%/75%. In validation, progression to ophthalmopathy was predicted by the model with roughly 69% sensitivity and approximately 78% specificity, a median of approximately 6.5 months before onset. To identify TCR V-J signatures that set the groups apart, the researchers used a discovery cohort of about a hundred patients, made up of 40 to 45 with Graves' ophthalmopathy and about 60 with stable Graves' hyperthyroidism. An independent validation cohort of under 20 hyperthyroidism patients and 17 patients who later progressed to ophthalmopathy tested prospective prediction of ophthalmopathy. The approximately 90 discovery patients were randomly split 7:3 into training and test sets. Thyroid tissue and blood T-cell repertoires from more than 5 Graves' hyperthyroidism patients were also compared in the study. Once sampling was done, hyperthyroidism patients were given methimazole at a starting dose of 30 mg daily, whereas ophthalmopathy patients were given high-dose intravenous methylprednisolone. The libraries were constructed in a second round of multiplex PCR and then size-selected and purified. The libraries were sequenced on an Illumina HiSeq2000 using paired-end 100 bp reads. SOAPnuke was used to process the raw data, removing reads that contained adapters or uncalled bases, had a mean Phred below 15, or lacked an exact match to the constant primer or identifier. COPE v1.2.5 was used to merge high-quality paired reads, and clonotypes were defined as unique nucleotide sequences. MiTCR v1.1 was used to align clonotypes to the IMGT TRBV, TRBD and TRBJ reference segments. The analysis included only V-J combinations with a frequency above 0.0001, which together covered more than 98% of the repertoires. The TCS score was defined as the ratio of F50 (clonal expansion) to E x V (chaos), calculated using BLOSUM62-based TCRdist between CDR3 peptides within each V-J. Welch's t-statistics and random forest reduced several hundred V-J features to about 13, which were used in a naive Bayes classifier (R e1071). No statistical method was used to fix the sample size in advance, and group allocation was not hidden from the investigators. The paper describes TCR Vbeta CDR3 sequencing of 135 peripheral blood samples, made up of around 41 ophthalmopathy patients, 70 to 75 hyperthyroidism patients and about 17 progressor patients.

The chain joins TRBV6-2 or TRBV6-3 to TRBJ2-2, with TRBD1 as a weak D call on 5 bases. The receptor's source is a young woman with Graves disease. Donor details come from another sample of the same person, matched by shared clones. Sequences were derived from peripheral blood mononuclear cells (PBMCs), sampled at new diagnosis, from a patient treated with antithyroid drugs. The CDR3 protein: CASTKGQNTGELFF. Here is the DNA: TGTGCCAGCACAAAAGGACAGAACACCGGGGAGCTGTTTTTT.